The 17 T cell receptor beta chains listed next were all sequenced from one sample in a study of T cell responses to AZD1222 COVID-19 vaccine (dated by TCRdb to the early 2020s). Per the publication, the time point label means: baseline before first vaccination. Libraries were made using the immunoSEQ multiplex PCR assay. TCRdb mirrors the immuneACCESS table, restricted to in-frame sequences. Some clones are absent from its copies; in checked studies, under half trace to an unresolved V gene, and the reason for the others is unknown. Within this sample are 150,000 to 200,000 clones, with around 88% of them counted one time only. Of the sample, around 8% falls within the top ten clones. Specimen: peripheral blood, collected on day 0 of AZD1222 vaccination. These receptors all come from an adult in good health.

The gene calls are TRBV5-5 and TRBJ2-7, with 7 bases aligning to TRBD1. The CDR3 has 14 amino acids. The germline CDR1 and CDR2 sequences are SGHKS and YYEKEE (reference sequence). The ends lost 4 bases at V and 5 bases at J; junction bases unmatched: 9. DNA for the CDR3: TGTGCCAGCAGCCTCGACAGGGTGAAGAACGAGCAGTACTTC. Translating it yields CASSLDRVKNEQYF.

The chain employs TRBV5-6 and TRBJ1-2; D unresolved. CDR3 length equals 12 residues. V lost 1 base and J lost 5, with 6 bases in between. Germline V CDR1 and CDR2: SGHDT, YYEEEE. The CDR3: CASSLTAYGYTF. CDR3 nucleotide sequence: TGTGCCAGCAGCTTGACAGCTTATGGCTACACCTTC.

This chain connects TRBV7-3 to TRBJ2-1; 7 bases line up with TRBD1. V dropped 0 bases and J dropped 6; count of bases not matched to a gene: 5. CDR3 length: 15 amino acids. CDR1 and CDR2 (germline): SGHTA, FQGTGA. The CDR3 DNA reads TGTGCCAGCAGCTTAACAGGACAGGAGTCCAATGAGCAGTTCTTC. It is translated as CASSLTGQESNEQFF.

The chain recombines TRBV28 with TRBJ1-6; D may be TRBD1 (5 bases). The CDR3 has 16 residues. From germline, CDR1 is MDHEN and CDR2 SYDVKM. Trimming pared 6 bases from V and 9 bases from J, leaving 21 bases between. In DNA form, the CDR3 reads TGTGCCAGCAGCCCAATGACAGTCAGTGTAGGTTCACCCCTCCACTTT. It yields the protein CASSPMTVSVGSPLHF.

The rearrangement links TRBV6-6 to TRBJ1-6; D might be TRBD1 (6 bases). Per the germline V gene, CDR1 is MNHNY and CDR2 is SVGAGI (reference sequence). The CDR3 loop spans 14 amino acids. V was trimmed by 3 bases and J by 10 bases, leaving 13 bases between them. The CDR3 coding sequence is TGTGCCAGCAGTTATCGGGGGCTAGAGTCACCCCTCCACTTT. Protein sequence: CASSYRGLESPLHF.

V gene TRBV21-1 combines with J gene TRBJ2-1. TRBV21-1 is a pseudogene locus. The CDR3 spans 15 residues. The CDR3 sequence is CASSKEWFVYDEQFF. The CDR3 DNA reads TGTGCCAGCAGCAAAGAATGGTTCGTTTATGATGAGCAGTTCTTC.

The chain joins TRBV5-4 to TRBJ2-3, with D uncertain. Trimming removed 4 bases from V and 0 bases from J, with 12 bases in between. This CDR3 is 15 amino acids long. Germline CDR1 reads SGHNT; CDR2 reads YYREEE (reference sequence). CDR3: CASSPDGTSTDTQYF. The CDR3 DNA reads as TGTGCCAGCAGCCCTGACGGAACCAGCACAGATACGCAGTATTTT.

The chain has TRBV6-2 or TRBV6-3 and TRBJ2-5; D is tentatively TRBD1 or TRBD2 (5 bases each). The CDR3 is made up of 12 amino acids. V was pared by 4 bases and J by 6 bases, with 9 bases between. Germline lookup yields CDR1 MNHEY and CDR2 SVGEGT. The CDR3 DNA sequence: TGTGCCAGCAGTTTTGGGGGAAAGACCCAGTACTTC. Its translation is CASSFGGKTQYF.

This chain connects TRBV28 to TRBJ1-1; tentative D call: TRBD1 (5 bases). Germline lookup yields CDR1 MDHEN and CDR2 SYDVKM. The CDR3 sequence is 13 residues long. The V end was cut by 6 bases, the J end by 4 bases, with 12 bases between. The CDR3 bases are TGTGCCAGCAGATCCCAGGGATCCACTGAAGCTTTCTTT. Translated: CASRSQGSTEAFF. The full variable domain, completed using reference TRBV28 and TRBJ1-1, is DVKVTQSSRYLVKRTGEKVFLECVQDMDHENMFWYRQDPGLGLRLIYFSYDVKMKEKGDIPEGYSVSREKKERFSLILESASTNQTSMYLCASRSQGSTEAFFGQGTRLTVV.

The V gene is TRBV6-5, the J gene TRBJ2-7; tentatively, D is TRBD1 (6 bases). The CDR3 has 14 amino acids. Trimming shortened V by 2 bases and J by 2 bases, and 10 bases separated the two germline ends. CDR1 and CDR2 (germline): MNHEY, SVGAGI. The CDR3 DNA is TGTGCCAGCAGTTACCGGACAGCGCCCTACGAGCAGTACTTC. Translation: CASSYRTAPYEQYF.

The chain employs TRBV12-3 or TRBV12-4 and TRBJ2-3; D is undetermined. V was trimmed by 7 bases and J by 5 bases, leaving 7 bases between them. There are 11 residues in the CDR3. The CDR3 here is CASTMVDTQYF. The CDR3 nucleotides read TGTGCCAGCACCATGGTAGATACGCAGTATTTT.

The chain combines TRBV25-1 with TRBJ1-2; 8 nucleotides align to TRBD1. Trimming took 5 bases from V and 6 from J; bases not matched to a gene: 8. Germline CDR1 MGHDK, CDR2 SYGVNS. The CDR3 totals 14 residues. This chain's CDR3 is CASSYRGGGDGYTF. CDR3 nucleotide sequence: TGTGCCAGCAGTTACAGGGGGGGAGGGGATGGCTACACCTTC.

V is TRBV10-3 and J is TRBJ1-1, with D perhaps TRBD1 (5 bases). The germline V and J ends were trimmed by 3 bases and 5 bases, with 7 bases remaining between them. The CDR3 is made up of 12 amino acids. CDR1 and CDR2 (germline): ENHRY, SYGVKD. The CDR3 here is CAISEGVTEAFF. In DNA, the CDR3 is TGTGCCATCAGTGAAGGGGTTACTGAAGCTTTCTTT.

This chain connects TRBV5-1 to TRBJ1-4, with TRBD1 matching 7 bases. The length of the CDR3 is 13 residues. Germline V gene data show CDR1 as SGHRS and CDR2 as YFSETQ. V dropped 0 bases and J dropped 8; count of bases not matched to a gene: 1. The CDR3 loop is CASSLVRGEKLFF. The CDR3 DNA sequence: TGCGCCAGCAGCTTGGTCAGGGGGGAAAAACTGTTTTTT.

The chain recombines TRBV6-6 with TRBJ2-2; maybe TRBD1 (6 bases). This CDR3 is built from 16 residues. Trimming took 2 bases from V and 6 from J, leaving 16 bases between them. Germline CDR1 reads MNHNY; CDR2 reads SVGAGI (reference sequence). The CDR3: CASSYRMGHRAGELFF. CDR3 bases: TGTGCCAGCAGTTACCGGATGGGACACCGGGCCGGGGAGCTGTTTTTT.

In the case of this clone: Other DNA sequences in the same sample also yield this CDR3. DNA for the CDR3: TGTGCCAGTAGTCCCGACAGGAGCTCCTACAATGAGCAGTTCTTC. It codes for CASSPDRSSYNEQFF. The chain has TRBV19 and TRBJ2-1; possible D gene TRBD1, 6 bases. Trimming cost V 5 bases and J 0 bases, with 11 bases left between them. The germline CDR1 and CDR2 sequences are LNHDA and SQIVND (reference sequence). CDR3 length equals 15 residues.

The chain recombines TRBV2 with TRBJ1-6; D is unclear. Germline CDR1 and CDR2: SNHLY and FYNNEI. The CDR3 extends over 16 amino acids. Between the trimmed V and J ends, which lost 8 bases and 5 bases, there was a span of 19 bases. In DNA, the CDR3 is TGTGCCAGCTCGCCTCGGTTGTCGGTGAATAATTCACCCCTCCACTTT. It yields the protein CASSPRLSVNNSPLHF.